The rows below give T cell receptor beta chains drawn from one sample of a study of Ad26.COV2.S vaccination and SARS-CoV-2 variants. The repertoire was sequenced with immunoSEQ multiplex PCR; TCRdb's copy has only in-frame clones and lacks some. This table holds 250,000 to 300,000 clones, more than 70% found once. Specimen: peripheral blood, collected in a trial of Ad26.COV2.S vaccine versus placebo. These receptors all come from a person aged 18 to 59 who received the Ad26.COV2.S COVID-19 vaccine or a placebo. CDR3s include the opening cysteine and the closing phenylalanine or tryptophan. A D gene is named only where the DNA matches it firmly. Size is omitted from some rows. Given values are once, few, many or a class for expanded clones.

clone size,V gene,D gene,J gene,CDR3 length,CDR3 protein,CDR3 DNA
NA,TRBV9,NA,TRBJ2-2,12,CASRQAKGELFF,TGTGCCAGCAGGCAAGCTAAAGGGGAGCTGTTTTTT
NA,TRBV7-2,NA,TRBJ1-2,13,CASSLFREYGYTF,TGTGCCAGCAGCTTATTCAGGGAATATGGCTACACCTTC
NA,TRBV5-1,NA,TRBJ2-1,14,CASSLEFQNNEQFF,TGCGCCAGCAGCTTGGAGTTTCAGAACAATGAGCAGTTCTTC
NA,TRBV9,TRBD1,TRBJ2-5,14,CASTPGQGRETQYF,TGTGCCAGTACGCCGGGACAGGGGAGGGAGACCCAGTACTTC
NA,TRBV2,NA,TRBJ2-3,15,CASARGSTSTDTQYF,TGTGCCTCCGCCCGGGGAAGTACTAGCACAGATACGCAGTATTTT
NA,TRBV28,NA,TRBJ2-7,14,CASSPLGNLGEQYF,TGTGCCAGCAGTCCGCTTGGGAATCTGGGCGAGCAGTACTTC
NA,TRBV4-1,TRBD2,TRBJ2-7,18,CASSQTSGSGRWSYEQYF,TGCGCCAGCAGCCAAACTTCGGGTAGCGGGAGGTGGTCCTACGAGCAGTACTTC
NA,TRBV24-1,TRBD1,TRBJ2-2,16,CATSDDRGGNTGELFF,TGTGCCACCAGTGACGACAGGGGTGGAAACACCGGGGAGCTGTTTTTT
NA,TRBV28,NA,TRBJ1-6,14,CASKGVRFNSPLHF,TGTGCCTCAAAGGGGGTGAGGTTTAATTCACCCCTCCACTTT
NA,TRBV9,NA,TRBJ2-5,16,CAPKQAGLTARETQYF,TGTGCCCCGAAGCAGGCCGGACTAACGGCCCGTGAGACCCAGTACTTC
NA,TRBV4-2,TRBD2,TRBJ2-7,17,CASSQGGRGVLSYEQYF,TGTGCCAGCAGCCAAGGTGGGCGGGGGGTCCTCTCCTACGAGCAGTACTTC
NA,TRBV28,NA,TRBJ1-5,14,CASSLGGDRQPQHF,TGTGCCAGCAGTTTAGGGGGGGATCGTCAGCCCCAGCATTTT
NA,TRBV27,TRBD1,TRBJ2-7,14,CASSPWDRGREQYF,TGTGCCAGCAGTCCGTGGGACAGGGGTCGCGAGCAGTACTTC
NA,TRBV5-6,TRBD1,TRBJ1-1,17,CASSEPSFGTVNTEAFF,TGTGCCAGCAGCGAGCCGAGCTTCGGGACAGTGAACACTGAAGCTTTCTTT
NA,TRBV2,NA,TRBJ2-7,14,CASSYGGTSYEQYF,TGTGCCAGCAGTTACGGCGGGACCTCCTACGAGCAGTACTTC
NA,TRBV7-9,TRBD1,TRBJ1-2,16,CASSSSGTGAYYGYTF,TGTGCCAGCAGCTCGTCCGGGACAGGGGCGTACTATGGCTACACCTTC
once,TRBV2,NA,TRBJ1-5,13,CASIADSNQPQHF,TGTGCCAGCATAGCAGATAGCAATCAGCCCCAGCATTTT
once,TRBV27,NA,TRBJ1-5,17,CASSSSGPDYSNQPQHF,TGTGCCAGCAGCTCTTCCGGACCGGACTATAGCAATCAGCCCCAGCATTTT
NA,TRBV11-2,NA,TRBJ1-6,14,CASSFTSGYSPLHF,TGTGCCAGCAGCTTCACCTCAGGTTATTCACCCCTCCACTTT
NA,TRBV27,NA,TRBJ2-2,18,CASSFGWRIGRGTGELFF,TGTGCCAGCAGTTTTGGCTGGAGGATCGGTAGGGGCACCGGGGAGCTGTTTTTT
NA,TRBV27,NA,TRBJ2-7,13,CASSLAPNYEQYF,TGTGCCAGCAGTTTAGCGCCGAACTACGAGCAGTACTTC
NA,TRBV10-3,NA,TRBJ2-1,16,CAISELVTDPNNEQFF,TGTGCCATCAGTGAGCTGGTGACGGACCCCAACAATGAGCAGTTCTTC
NA,TRBV6-6,TRBD1,TRBJ1-5,16,CASSYPTGGDNQPQHF,TGTGCCAGCAGTTACCCGACAGGGGGAGACAATCAGCCCCAGCATTTT
NA,TRBV19,TRBD2,TRBJ2-1,13,CASTSGSYNEQFF,TGTGCCAGTACTAGCGGGAGCTACAATGAGCAGTTCTTC
NA,TRBV12-3/TRBV12-4,NA,TRBJ1-2,12,CASSLPGYGYTF,TGTGCCAGCAGTTTGCCGGGCTATGGCTACACCTTC
NA,TRBV27,TRBD1,TRBJ1-4,14,CASSKGTENEKLFF,TGTGCCAGCAGTAAGGGGACAGAGAATGAAAAACTGTTTTTT
NA,TRBV2,TRBD1,TRBJ2-7,17,CASRQNPGTGKTYEQYF,TGTGCCAGCAGACAAAATCCCGGGACAGGGAAGACGTACGAGCAGTACTTC
NA,TRBV4-3,NA,TRBJ2-1,14,CASSQREVGDEQFF,TGCGCCAGCAGCCAAAGAGAGGTTGGGGATGAGCAGTTCTTC
NA,TRBV4-1,TRBD2,TRBJ2-6,18,CASSQGLAGGPGANVLTF,TGCGCCAGCAGCCAAGGGCTAGCGGGGGGGCCCGGGGCCAACGTCCTGACTTTC
NA,TRBV2,NA,TRBJ1-3,14,CASSVLGPGNTIYF,TGTGCCAGCAGCGTTTTGGGGCCTGGAAACACCATATATTTT
once,TRBV18,TRBD1,TRBJ2-1,13,CASSPPPRGEQFF,TGTGCCAGCTCACCACCTCCCAGGGGGGAGCAGTTCTTC
NA,TRBV18,TRBD2,TRBJ2-5,13,CATQRGNQETQYF,TGTGCCACCCAGCGGGGTAATCAAGAGACCCAGTACTTC
NA,TRBV7-9,NA,TRBJ2-7,13,CAIRGTENYEQYF,TGTGCCATACGCGGGACTGAAAACTACGAGCAGTACTTC
NA,TRBV19,NA,TRBJ2-5,16,CASSIIGGSGAETQYF,TGTGCCAGTAGTATAATTGGGGGGTCCGGGGCGGAGACCCAGTACTTC